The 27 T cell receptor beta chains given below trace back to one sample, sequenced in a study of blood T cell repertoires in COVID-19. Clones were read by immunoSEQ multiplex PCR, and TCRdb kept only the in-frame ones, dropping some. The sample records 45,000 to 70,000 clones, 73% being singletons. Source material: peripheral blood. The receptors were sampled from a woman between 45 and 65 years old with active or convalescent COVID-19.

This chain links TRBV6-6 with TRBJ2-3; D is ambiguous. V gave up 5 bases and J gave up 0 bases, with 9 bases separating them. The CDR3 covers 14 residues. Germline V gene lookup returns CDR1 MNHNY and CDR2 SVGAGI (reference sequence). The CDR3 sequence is CASSPSPSTDTQYF. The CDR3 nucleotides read TGTGCCAGCAGTCCGAGTCCTAGCACAGATACGCAGTATTTT.

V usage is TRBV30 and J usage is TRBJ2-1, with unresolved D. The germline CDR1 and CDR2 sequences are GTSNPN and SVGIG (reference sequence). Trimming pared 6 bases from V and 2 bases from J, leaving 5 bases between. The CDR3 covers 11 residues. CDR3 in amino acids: CACRAYNEQFF. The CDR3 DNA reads TGTGCCTGTAGAGCCTACAATGAGCAGTTCTTC. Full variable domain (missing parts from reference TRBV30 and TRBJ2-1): SQTIHQWPATLVQPVGSPLSLECTVEGTSNPNLYWYRQAAGRGLQLLFYSVGIGQISSEVPQNLSASRPQDRQFILSSKKLLLSDSGFYLCACRAYNEQFFGPGTRLTVL.

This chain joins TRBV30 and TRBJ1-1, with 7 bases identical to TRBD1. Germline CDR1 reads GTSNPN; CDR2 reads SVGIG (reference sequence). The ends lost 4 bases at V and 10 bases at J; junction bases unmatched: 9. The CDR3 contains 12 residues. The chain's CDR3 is CAWTVGGSRAFF. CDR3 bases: TGTGCCTGGACGGTAGGGGGCTCGAGAGCTTTCTTT.

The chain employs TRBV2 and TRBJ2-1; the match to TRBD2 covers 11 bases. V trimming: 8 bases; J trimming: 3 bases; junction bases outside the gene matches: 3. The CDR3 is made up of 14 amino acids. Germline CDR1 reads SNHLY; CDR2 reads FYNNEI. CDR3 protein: CASHLAGGYNEQFF. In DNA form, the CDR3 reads TGTGCCAGCCACCTAGCGGGAGGCTACAATGAGCAGTTCTTC.

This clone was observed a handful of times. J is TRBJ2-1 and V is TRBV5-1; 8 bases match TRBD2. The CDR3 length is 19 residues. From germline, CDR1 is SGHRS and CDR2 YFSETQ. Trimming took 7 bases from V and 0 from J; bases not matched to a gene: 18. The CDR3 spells CASFSAASGFPSSYNEQFF. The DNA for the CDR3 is TGCGCCAGCTTTTCGGCGGCTAGCGGGTTTCCGAGCTCCTACAATGAGCAGTTCTTC.

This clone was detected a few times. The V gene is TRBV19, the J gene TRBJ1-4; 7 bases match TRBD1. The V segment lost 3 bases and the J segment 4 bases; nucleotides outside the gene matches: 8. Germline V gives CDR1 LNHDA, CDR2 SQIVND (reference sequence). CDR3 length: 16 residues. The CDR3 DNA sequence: TGTGCCAGTAGTATCCGACGGACAGGCCTTAATGAAAAACTGTTTTTT. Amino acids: CASSIRRTGLNEKLFF. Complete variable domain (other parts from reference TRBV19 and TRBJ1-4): DGGITQSPKYLFRKEGQNVTLSCEQNLNHDAMYWYRQDPGQGLRLIYYSQIVNDFQKGDIAEGYSVSREKKESFPLTVTSAQKNPTAFYLCASSIRRTGLNEKLFFGSGTQLSVL.

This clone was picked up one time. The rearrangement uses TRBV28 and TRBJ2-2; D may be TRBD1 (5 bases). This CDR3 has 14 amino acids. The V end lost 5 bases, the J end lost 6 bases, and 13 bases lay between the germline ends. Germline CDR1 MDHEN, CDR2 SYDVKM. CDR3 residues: CASSHARGSGELFF. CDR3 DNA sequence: TGTGCCAGCAGTCATGCTAGGGGTTCCGGGGAGCTGTTTTTT.

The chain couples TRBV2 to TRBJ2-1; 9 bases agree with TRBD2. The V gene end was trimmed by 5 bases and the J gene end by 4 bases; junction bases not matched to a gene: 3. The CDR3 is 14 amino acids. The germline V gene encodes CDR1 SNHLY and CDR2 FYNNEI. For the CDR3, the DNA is TGTGCCAGCAGTCAAACTAGCGGGTACAATGAGCAGTTCTTC. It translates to CASSQTSGYNEQFF. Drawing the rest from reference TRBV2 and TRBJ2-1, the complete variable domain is EPEVTQTPSHQVTQMGQEVILRCVPISNHLYFYWYRQILGQKVEFLVSFYNNEISEKSEIFDDQFSVERPDGSNFTLKIRSTKLEDSAMYFCASSQTSGYNEQFFGPGTRLTVL.

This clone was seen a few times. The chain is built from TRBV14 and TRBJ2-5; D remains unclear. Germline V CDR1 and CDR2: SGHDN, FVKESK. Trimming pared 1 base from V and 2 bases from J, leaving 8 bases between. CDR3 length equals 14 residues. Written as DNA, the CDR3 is TGTGCCAGCAGCCAAGGGTGGAGACAAGAGACCCAGTACTTC. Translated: CASSQGWRQETQYF.

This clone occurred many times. The CDR3 protein is CASSSEISPLHF. CDR3 DNA sequence: TGTGCCAGCAGCTCCGAGATTTCACCCCTCCACTTT. The V and J genes are TRBV7-8 and TRBJ1-6, with D unclear. V was pared by 4 bases and J by 9 bases, with 7 bases between. Per germline, CDR1 SGHVS and CDR2 FQNEAQ. The CDR3 has 12 residues.

The CDR3 protein is CASSPQRFRGYTF. The CDR3 coding sequence is TGTGCCAGCAGCCCACAGCGGTTCCGAGGCTACACCTTC. V and J are TRBV3-1 (or the pseudogene TRBV3-2) and TRBJ1-2; D is ambiguous. Germline CDR1 LGHDT, CDR2 YNNKEL (reference sequence). Trimming cost V 4 bases and J 8 bases, with 14 bases left between them. CDR3 length equals 13 residues.

The CDR3 bases are TGTGCCAGCAGCTTAAGGCCGACTAGCGGGAGCCACAATGAGCAGTTCTTC. Residues: CASSLRPTSGSHNEQFF. The rearrangement joins TRBV7-8 to TRBJ2-1; 12 bases agree with TRBD2. The V gene's germline CDR1 is SGHVS and CDR2 FQNEAQ. The V gene end was trimmed by 2 bases and the J gene end by 5 bases; junction bases not matched to a gene: 7. The CDR3 is made up of 17 amino acids.

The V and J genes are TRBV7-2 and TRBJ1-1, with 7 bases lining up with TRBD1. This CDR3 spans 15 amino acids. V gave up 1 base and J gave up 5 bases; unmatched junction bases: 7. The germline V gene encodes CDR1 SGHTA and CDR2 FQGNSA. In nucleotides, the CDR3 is TGTGCCAGCAGCTTAGTCAGGGGGGAAGGGACTGAAGCTTTCTTT. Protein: CASSLVRGEGTEAFF.

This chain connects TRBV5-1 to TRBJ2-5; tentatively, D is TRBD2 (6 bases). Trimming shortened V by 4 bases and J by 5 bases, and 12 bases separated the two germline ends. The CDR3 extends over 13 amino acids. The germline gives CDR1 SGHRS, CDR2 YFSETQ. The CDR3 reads CASSAAGRETQYF. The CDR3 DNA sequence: TGCGCCAGCAGCGCCGCAGGGAGGGAGACCCAGTACTTC.

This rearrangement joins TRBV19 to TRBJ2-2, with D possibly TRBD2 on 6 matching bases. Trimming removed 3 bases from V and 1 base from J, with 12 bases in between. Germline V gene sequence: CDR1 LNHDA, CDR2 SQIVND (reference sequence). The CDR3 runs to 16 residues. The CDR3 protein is CASSIGGGVNTGELFF. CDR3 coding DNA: TGTGCCAGTAGTATTGGGGGAGGAGTGAACACCGGGGAGCTGTTTTTT.

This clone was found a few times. The CDR3 loop is CASSIRRDRGNTEAFF. CDR3 DNA sequence: TGTGCCAGTAGCATTCGCCGGGACAGGGGGAACACTGAAGCTTTCTTT. V and J are TRBV19 and TRBJ1-1; the match to TRBD1 covers 10 bases. The J segment lost 1 base and the V segment lost 6 bases, leaving 8 bases of the junction unmatched. The germline gives CDR1 LNHDA, CDR2 SQIVND (reference sequence). The CDR3 is 16 amino acids.

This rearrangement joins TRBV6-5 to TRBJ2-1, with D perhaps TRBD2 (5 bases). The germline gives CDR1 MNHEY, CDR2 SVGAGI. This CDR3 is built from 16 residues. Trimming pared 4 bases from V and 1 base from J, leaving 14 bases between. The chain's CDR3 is CASSSRPPGSYNEQFF. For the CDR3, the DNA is TGTGCCAGCAGTTCCCGACCCCCGGGATCCTACAATGAGCAGTTCTTC.

CDR3 bases: TGTGCCAGCAGCATAAGCGGGAGTGGGCTCTACGAGCAGTACTTC. Translating gives CASSISGSGLYEQYF. The chain links TRBV13 to TRBJ2-7; 8 positions agree with TRBD2. The CDR3 runs to 15 residues. Germline-derived CDR1 and CDR2 are PRHDT and FYEKMQ (reference sequence). The junction had 9 bases not matched to a gene; V was cut back by 5 bases and J by 3 bases.

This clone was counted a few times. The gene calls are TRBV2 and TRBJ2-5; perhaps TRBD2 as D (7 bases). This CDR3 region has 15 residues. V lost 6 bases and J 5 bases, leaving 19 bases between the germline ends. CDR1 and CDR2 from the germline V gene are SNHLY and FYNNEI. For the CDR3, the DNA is TGTGCCAGCAGCCGCGGAGGGGGGGCGGTGGAGACCCAGTACTTC. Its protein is CASSRGGGAVETQYF. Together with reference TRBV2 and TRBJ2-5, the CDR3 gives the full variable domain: EPEVTQTPSHQVTQMGQEVILRCVPISNHLYFYWYRQILGQKVEFLVSFYNNEISEKSEIFDDQFSVERPDGSNFTLKIRSTKLEDSAMYFCASSRGGGAVETQYFGPGTRLLVL.

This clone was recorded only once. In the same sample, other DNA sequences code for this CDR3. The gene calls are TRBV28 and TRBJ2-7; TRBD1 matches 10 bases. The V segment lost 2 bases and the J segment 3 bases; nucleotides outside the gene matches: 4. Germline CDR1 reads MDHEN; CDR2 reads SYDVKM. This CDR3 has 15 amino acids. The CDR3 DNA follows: TGTGCCAGCAGTTTACAGGGACAGGGGCTCTACGAGCAGTACTTC. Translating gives CASSLQGQGLYEQYF.

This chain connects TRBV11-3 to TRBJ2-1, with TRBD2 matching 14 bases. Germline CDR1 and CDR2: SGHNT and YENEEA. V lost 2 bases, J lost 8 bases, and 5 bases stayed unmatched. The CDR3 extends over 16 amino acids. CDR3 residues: CASSLRGTSGSYEQFF. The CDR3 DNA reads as TGTGCCAGCAGCTTACGTGGGACTAGCGGGAGCTATGAGCAGTTCTTC.

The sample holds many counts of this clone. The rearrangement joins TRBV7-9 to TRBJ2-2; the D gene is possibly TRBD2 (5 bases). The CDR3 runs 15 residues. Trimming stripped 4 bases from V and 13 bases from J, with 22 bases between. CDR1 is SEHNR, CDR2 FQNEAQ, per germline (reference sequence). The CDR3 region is CASSSDGDGRVGLFF. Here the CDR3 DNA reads TGTGCCAGCAGCTCCGACGGGGATGGCCGGGTTGGGCTGTTTTTT.

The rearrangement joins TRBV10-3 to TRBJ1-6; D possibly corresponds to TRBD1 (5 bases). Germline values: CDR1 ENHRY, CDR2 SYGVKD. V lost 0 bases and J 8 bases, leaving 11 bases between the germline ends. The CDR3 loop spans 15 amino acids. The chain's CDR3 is CAISESQGSYSPLHF. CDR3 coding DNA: TGTGCCATCAGTGAGTCGCAGGGAAGCTATTCACCCCTCCACTTT.

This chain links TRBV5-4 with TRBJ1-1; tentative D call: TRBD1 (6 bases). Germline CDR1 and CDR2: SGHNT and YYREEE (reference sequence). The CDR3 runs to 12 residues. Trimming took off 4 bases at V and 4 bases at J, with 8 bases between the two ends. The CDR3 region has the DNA TGTGCCAGCAGCGGGGACATCACTGAAGCTTTCTTT. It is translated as CASSGDITEAFF.

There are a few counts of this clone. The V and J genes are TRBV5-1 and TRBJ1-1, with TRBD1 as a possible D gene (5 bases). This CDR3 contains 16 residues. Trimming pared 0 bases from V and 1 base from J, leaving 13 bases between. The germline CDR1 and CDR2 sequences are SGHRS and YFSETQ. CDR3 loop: CASSLGGRVGNTEAFF. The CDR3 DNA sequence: TGCGCCAGCAGCTTGGGTGGCAGGGTAGGGAACACTGAAGCTTTCTTT.

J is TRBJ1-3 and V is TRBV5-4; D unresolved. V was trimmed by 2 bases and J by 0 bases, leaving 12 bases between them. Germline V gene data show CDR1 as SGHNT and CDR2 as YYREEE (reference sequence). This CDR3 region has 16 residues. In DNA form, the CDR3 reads TGTGCCAGCAGCTTTGGGAGTGCTAGCTCTGGAAACACCATATATTTT. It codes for CASSFGSASSGNTIYF.

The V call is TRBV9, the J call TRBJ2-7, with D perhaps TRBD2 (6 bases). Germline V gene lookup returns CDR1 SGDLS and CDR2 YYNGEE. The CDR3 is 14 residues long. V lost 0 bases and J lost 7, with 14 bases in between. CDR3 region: CASSVDGSAGEQYF. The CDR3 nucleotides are TGTGCCAGCAGCGTAGATGGCAGCGCGGGAGAGCAGTACTTC.